The following is a T cell receptor (beta chain) sequence with its context. In its sample, this clone comes out as large (0.1 to 1%). What this receptor recognizes is not known. The sample holds no much larger clone one base away, and base qualities are not on file. This entry belongs to a study of neoadjuvant anti-PD-1 for oral cavity cancer (dated by TCRdb to the early 2020s). Broadly, across the study: Three to four biweekly doses of nivolumab at 3 mg/kg were mostly administered to patients before curative-intent surgical resection. Under RECIST 1.1, a patient counted as a responder if showing complete response, partial response or stable disease, and as a non-responder if showing progression. An approximately 34% response rate was observed in the parent correlative cohort, in which eleven to twelve patients were included. Patients who did not progress were given a fourth nivolumab dose at about day 43 and had definitive surgical resection on days 50-56.

What the authors observed across the whole study: Only a few patients per response group were included in the TCR analyses, and the authors called for validation in larger cohorts. Greater tumor shrinkage correlated with larger post-treatment sizes of preexisting intratumoral clones, which suggests that expansion of preexisting clones contributed to response. Higher pretreatment blood Treg/Th17 ratios correlated with both higher pretreatment blood TCRbeta clonality and lower post-treatment tumor TCRbeta clonality.

Per the publication, the time point label means: after neoadjuvant nivolumab, at surgical resection. Patients had been newly diagnosed with stage II-IVA oral cavity squamous cell carcinoma, and no prior systemic or radiation treatment had been given to the patients. The cohort consisted of patients with HPV-negative, locally advanced oral cavity squamous cell carcinoma. The samples were drawn from a longitudinal correlative study tied to a single-arm phase II trial testing neoadjuvant nivolumab in oral cavity squamous cell carcinoma. Subject-matched pre- and post-treatment PBMCs and tumors from three responders and three non-responders were subjected to genomic DNA-based TCRbeta sequencing. Genomic DNA was isolated from tumor tissue using the Maxwell RSC DNA from Tissue kit. The CDR3 has 14 amino acids, counting the end cysteine and phenylalanine. The entry retains the CDR3 DNA only, 42 bases that are in frame from base 1. The germline V gene (reference sequence) sets CDR1 to LNHNV and CDR2 to YYDKDF. V and J are trimmed by 5 bases and 6 bases, and the gene matches miss 9 bases of the junction.

Survey sequencing of tumors used two replicates per sample, and the tumor libraries mostly started from 4.5 to 6 ug of input genomic DNA. The immunoSEQ hsTCRbeta kit was used to prepare TCRbeta libraries, following the manufacturer's instructions. The completed libraries were mixed into a single pool at 3 nM, then sequenced with an Illumina NovaSeq 6000 S4 flow cell. The original pipeline was this. Raw data preprocessing and quality control were performed with the immunoSEQ Analyzer. The analysis was limited to productive rearrangements, and each clonotype was defined by a unique CDR3 amino acid sequence. Repertoire clonality was estimated as the Gini-Simpson index, which was computed with the R package tcR. Student's t test was used to compare Gini indices, and Pearson correlation was used to assess associations with tumor size change. The source is immuneACCESS, and TCRdb retained only in-frame sequences with V and J called. Part of the clones is not carried over; for the studies checked, unresolved V genes explain less than half of this, and the remainder is unexplained. V and J calls and clone size are copied from that table; D and trimming were computed from the DNA. Counted in this sample were tens of thousands of clones; around a quarter of them appeared once. More than 15% of the sample lies in the top ten.

Sequencing was performed on tumor tissue, taken after nivolumab (anti-PD-1) treatment. The clonotype was recovered from a person between 40 and 85 years old with oral cavity squamous cell carcinoma. The rearranged chain carries TRBV15 and TRBJ2-7, with 8 middle bases fitting TRBD2. The DNA sequence is as follows: TGTGCCACCAGCGTTCGGACCCGGGAGGGCGAGCAGTACTTC. It translates to CATSVRTREGEQYF.